This entry lists 7 T cell receptor beta chains sequenced from one sample in a study of follicular helper T cells after annual influenza vaccination. The repertoire was sequenced with immunoSEQ multiplex PCR; TCRdb's copy has only in-frame clones and lacks some. The table has 9,000 or so clones, nearly 85% seen once. As to time point: 2013-2014 season, 7 days after vaccination. The sequenced sample was CXCR5+ CD38- circulating T follicular helper cells from blood, obtained 7 days after influenza vaccination. Subset given: circulating Tfh, non-naive CD4+CXCR5+PD-1+ (ICOS+CD38+ or ICOS-CD38-). The receptor set was obtained from an adult who received the influenza vaccine.

The rearrangement joins TRBV27 to TRBJ2-3, with 9 bases fitting TRBD1. Germline CDR1 reads MNHEY; CDR2 reads SMNVEV (reference sequence). The CDR3 has 13 residues. With V trimmed by 6 bases and J by 6 bases, 4 bases remained unmatched. The CDR3 sequence is CASRRQGGDTQYF. Written as DNA, the CDR3 is TGTGCCAGCAGACGACAGGGGGGGGATACGCAGTATTTT.

J is TRBJ1-1 and V is TRBV6-4, with D maybe TRBD1 (6 bases). From germline, CDR1 is MRHNA and CDR2 SNTAGT. This CDR3 comprises 14 residues. Trimming took off 6 bases at V and 3 bases at J, with 14 bases between the two ends. The CDR3 sequence: CASSREGGYTEAFF. The CDR3 nucleotides are TGTGCCAGCAGCCGCGAAGGGGGATACACTGAAGCTTTCTTT.

The chain links TRBV28 to TRBJ1-5; tentative D call: TRBD1 (5 bases). This CDR3 has 14 amino acids. Trimming took 1 base from V and 7 from J, leaving 11 bases between them. The germline V gene encodes CDR1 MDHEN and CDR2 SYDVKM. The CDR3 region is CASSLSGKVQPQHF. The CDR3 region has the DNA TGTGCCAGCAGTTTATCAGGGAAGGTACAGCCCCAGCATTTT.

CDR3 DNA: TGTGCCAGTAGTATCGCCAGGGCGCCCTCTGGAAACACCATATATTTT. This sequence encodes CASSIARAPSGNTIYF. The chain couples TRBV19 to TRBJ1-3; maybe TRBD1 (5 bases). The germline V and J ends were trimmed by 3 bases and 0 bases, with 12 bases remaining between them. Germline lookup yields CDR1 LNHDA and CDR2 SQIVND (reference sequence). This CDR3 is built from 16 residues.

J is TRBJ1-1 and V is TRBV6-6; 7 bases are a match to TRBD1. The CDR3 contains 14 residues. The ends lost 5 bases at V and 1 base at J; junction bases unmatched: 4. In germline, CDR1 is MNHNY, CDR2 SVGAGI (reference sequence). CDR3 in DNA: TGTGCCAGCAGTCCCGGGACAGAGAACACTGAAGCTTTCTTT. This gives the protein CASSPGTENTEAFF.

The CDR3 DNA reads TGTGCCAGTAAAGGGTGGGGCAGCCCCAACACCGGGGAGCTGTTTTTT. It is translated as CASKGWGSPNTGELFF. The V gene is TRBV19, the J gene TRBJ2-2, with a possible D match to TRBD1 (5 bases). Trimming shortened V by 7 bases and J by 2 bases, and 17 bases separated the two germline ends. The germline V gene has CDR1 LNHDA and CDR2 SQIVND (reference sequence). This CDR3 spans 16 amino acids.

The chain carries TRBV5-1 and TRBJ2-7; maybe TRBD1 (6 bases). The CDR3 contains 14 residues. The V end lost 4 bases, the J end lost 2 bases, and 13 bases lay between the germline ends. CDR1 is SGHRS, CDR2 YFSETQ, per germline. The CDR3 loop is CASSPADRTYEQYF. The CDR3 region has the DNA TGCGCCAGCAGCCCAGCGGACAGAACCTACGAGCAGTACTTC.